The source of this T cell receptor beta chain is a study of blood T cell repertoires in COVID-19. Background on the study: Sites across the United States, Italy and Spain contributed samples from acute and convalescent COVID-19. PBMCs, B-cell-depleted T cells, or T cells were the source of the cDNA or gDNA that made up the material.

This clone appeared once. Patients from Seattle were sampled longitudinally, starting during active infection. Authors' data handling: Amplified reference gene primers provided the basis for estimating nucleated cell counts. The data were produced by immunoSEQ multiplex PCR, yet TCRdb's version contains in-frame clones alone and is incomplete. V and J calls and clone size are copied from that table; D and trimming were computed from the DNA. The repertoire holds 70,000 to 100,000 clones, with more than 70% as singletons. This TCR derives from a man over 45 with COVID-19, enrolled during active disease. The sequenced sample consisted of peripheral blood.

The CDR3 DNA is TGTGCCAGCTCACCAAGACAGGGGAAAGGTGGCTACACCTTC. The encoded protein is CASSPRQGKGGYTF. The rearrangement links TRBV18 to TRBJ1-2; 8 bases are shared with TRBD1. The ends lost 2 bases at V and 7 bases at J; junction bases unmatched: 6. The CDR3 loop spans 14 amino acids. CDR1 is KGHSH and CDR2 is LQKENI in the germline V gene.